These T cell receptor beta chains were read from a single sample in a study of Ad26.COV2.S vaccination and SARS-CoV-2 variants. Clones were read by immunoSEQ multiplex PCR, and TCRdb kept only the in-frame ones, dropping some. The data contain about 250,000 clones, roughly 89% of them seen just once; the ten biggest clones take up about 2.8%. The sequenced sample was peripheral blood, obtained in a trial of Ad26.COV2.S vaccine versus placebo. These receptors were obtained from a person aged 18-65 years who received the Ad26.COV2.S COVID-19 vaccine or a placebo. Both conserved end residues are part of each CDR3. The order of the fields is J gene, D gene, V gene, clone size, CDR3 DNA, CDR3 protein. The D gene is left open where the match is weak. Clone sizes are given selectively: once, few, many, or a class where the clone is expanded.

j_call: TRBJ2-1; d_call: TRBD2; v_call: TRBV5-1; clone_size: NA; cdr3_nt: TGCGCCAGCAGCCTAGAGGGGACTAGCCCCAATGAGCAGTTCTTC; cdr3_aa: CASSLEGTSPNEQFF
j_call: TRBJ1-5; d_call: NA; v_call: TRBV18; clone_size: NA; cdr3_nt: TGTGCCAGCTCAGATCGCAACGGGTACAATCAGCCCCAGCATTTT; cdr3_aa: CASSDRNGYNQPQHF
j_call: TRBJ2-7; d_call: NA; v_call: TRBV19; clone_size: NA; cdr3_nt: TGTGCCAGTAGTATCTCCCTCGGGGGGCCCTACGAGCAGTACTTC; cdr3_aa: CASSISLGGPYEQYF
j_call: TRBJ1-1; d_call: NA; v_call: TRBV6-5; clone_size: NA; cdr3_nt: TGTGCCAGCACTCCGGCCTCTATGAACACTGAAGCTTTCTTT; cdr3_aa: CASTPASMNTEAFF
j_call: TRBJ1-2; d_call: TRBD1; v_call: TRBV4-2; clone_size: NA; cdr3_nt: TGTGCCAGCAGCCTCCAACCGGGACAGGGGGCTCGAGGCTACACCTTC; cdr3_aa: CASSLQPGQGARGYTF
j_call: TRBJ2-1; d_call: TRBD2; v_call: TRBV7-2; clone_size: NA; cdr3_nt: TGTGCCAGCAGCCATTCCGGGACTAGCGGCTCGCTAAACTACAATGAGCAGTTCTTC; cdr3_aa: CASSHSGTSGSLNYNEQFF
j_call: TRBJ2-3; d_call: TRBD1; v_call: TRBV12-5; clone_size: NA; cdr3_nt: TGTGCTAGTGGCCCGGGACAGGGTACAGATACGCAGTATTTT; cdr3_aa: CASGPGQGTDTQYF
j_call: TRBJ2-2; d_call: NA; v_call: TRBV5-1; clone_size: NA; cdr3_nt: TGCGCCAGCAGCCCGGGACAGGCGGGAGCCGGGGAGCTGTTTTTT; cdr3_aa: CASSPGQAGAGELFF
j_call: TRBJ2-4; d_call: NA; v_call: TRBV2; clone_size: NA; cdr3_nt: TGTGCCAGCAGGGTCTCTGAAAACATTCAGTACTTC; cdr3_aa: CASRVSENIQYF
j_call: TRBJ2-1; d_call: NA; v_call: TRBV11-2; clone_size: few; cdr3_nt: TGTGCCAGCAGCTTCTGGGGGGGCCGAGAGCAGTTCTTC; cdr3_aa: CASSFWGGREQFF
j_call: TRBJ2-6; d_call: NA; v_call: TRBV27; clone_size: NA; cdr3_nt: TGTGCCAGCAGTTTATTAAATCCCCTGGTGATGGGGGCCAACGTCCTGACTTTC; cdr3_aa: CASSLLNPLVMGANVLTF
j_call: TRBJ2-3; d_call: TRBD1; v_call: TRBV14; clone_size: once; cdr3_nt: TGTGCCAGCAGCCCGTGGACAGGGGGCGCCGATACGCAGTATTTT; cdr3_aa: CASSPWTGGADTQYF
j_call: TRBJ2-3; d_call: NA; v_call: TRBV15; clone_size: NA; cdr3_nt: TGTGCCACCAGCAGAGATCGGGACGATACGCAGTATTTT; cdr3_aa: CATSRDRDDTQYF
j_call: TRBJ1-1; d_call: NA; v_call: TRBV2; clone_size: NA; cdr3_nt: TGTGCCAGCAGACCGGACCTCATGAACACTGAAGCTTTCTTT; cdr3_aa: CASRPDLMNTEAFF
j_call: TRBJ2-5; d_call: TRBD1; v_call: TRBV4-1; clone_size: NA; cdr3_nt: TGCGCCAGCAGCCAAACCCGGACAGGGGGCAAAGAGACCCAGTACTTC; cdr3_aa: CASSQTRTGGKETQYF
j_call: TRBJ1-2; d_call: NA; v_call: TRBV12-3/TRBV12-4; clone_size: NA; cdr3_nt: TGTGCCAGCAGTTTCGGGGGTCACTATGGCTACACCTTC; cdr3_aa: CASSFGGHYGYTF
j_call: TRBJ2-1; d_call: NA; v_call: TRBV3-1/TRBV3-2; clone_size: NA; cdr3_nt: TGTGCCAGCAGCCAAGGACGTTGGGGTGAGCAGTTCTTC; cdr3_aa: CASSQGRWGEQFF
j_call: TRBJ2-3; d_call: NA; v_call: TRBV5-6; clone_size: once; cdr3_nt: TGTGCCAGCAGCTTGCACATACTTAGCACAGATACGCAGTATTTT; cdr3_aa: CASSLHILSTDTQYF
j_call: TRBJ1-1; d_call: NA; v_call: TRBV6-6; clone_size: NA; cdr3_nt: TGTGCCAGCAGTCAAGAGGGTTCCCGGAGGGCTTTCTTT; cdr3_aa: CASSQEGSRRAFF
j_call: TRBJ2-3; d_call: NA; v_call: TRBV29-1; clone_size: NA; cdr3_nt: TGCAGCGTTGAAAGGGCTATAACTAGCACAGATACGCAGTATTTT; cdr3_aa: CSVERAITSTDTQYF
j_call: TRBJ2-2; d_call: NA; v_call: TRBV19; clone_size: NA; cdr3_nt: TGTGCCAGTAGTACCTCTCTCTTCGGGAACACCGGGGAGCTGTTTTTT; cdr3_aa: CASSTSLFGNTGELFF
j_call: TRBJ2-5; d_call: NA; v_call: TRBV6-1; clone_size: NA; cdr3_nt: TGTGCCAGCAGTGAAGAACCGCACGAGACCCAGTACTTC; cdr3_aa: CASSEEPHETQYF
j_call: TRBJ2-5; d_call: NA; v_call: TRBV19; clone_size: NA; cdr3_nt: TGTGCCAGTCGCAGACTAGGGGAGGGGGAAGAGACCCAGTACTTC; cdr3_aa: CASRRLGEGEETQYF
j_call: TRBJ2-3; d_call: TRBD1; v_call: TRBV6-4; clone_size: NA; cdr3_nt: TGTGCCAGCAGTGACGGACAGGGGGCTTCTAATACGCAGTATTTT; cdr3_aa: CASSDGQGASNTQYF
j_call: TRBJ2-5; d_call: TRBD1; v_call: TRBV14; clone_size: NA; cdr3_nt: TGTGCCAGCAGCCGGGGCAGGGGGCAGGAGACCCAGTACTTC; cdr3_aa: CASSRGRGQETQYF
j_call: TRBJ1-5; d_call: NA; v_call: TRBV5-1; clone_size: NA; cdr3_nt: TGCGCCAGCAGCTTGAGTGGGGGCGGCGGGCAGCCCCAGCATTTT; cdr3_aa: CASSLSGGGGQPQHF
j_call: TRBJ2-1; d_call: NA; v_call: TRBV7-3; clone_size: NA; cdr3_nt: TGTGCCAGCAGCCAGAGAGGGGACTCCTACAATGAGCAGTTCTTC; cdr3_aa: CASSQRGDSYNEQFF
j_call: TRBJ1-2; d_call: TRBD1; v_call: TRBV19; clone_size: NA; cdr3_nt: TGTGCCAGTAGTCCCCAACAGGGGTTCGCGATTGGCTATGGCTACACCTTC; cdr3_aa: CASSPQQGFAIGYGYTF
j_call: TRBJ2-1; d_call: NA; v_call: TRBV13; clone_size: NA; cdr3_nt: TGTGCCAGCAGCTCCTCTAGCTCCAATGAGCAGTTCTTC; cdr3_aa: CASSSSSSNEQFF
j_call: TRBJ2-3; d_call: TRBD2; v_call: TRBV7-3; clone_size: NA; cdr3_nt: TGTGCCAGCAGCTCCGCGGGGGGCACAGATACGCAGTATTTT; cdr3_aa: CASSSAGGTDTQYF
j_call: TRBJ2-3; d_call: TRBD2; v_call: TRBV7-2; clone_size: many; cdr3_nt: TGTGCCAGCAGCTTAGAGGCGGTTGGGAGCGGGAGGCCCACAGATACGCAGTATTTT; cdr3_aa: CASSLEAVGSGRPTDTQYF
j_call: TRBJ2-2; d_call: NA; v_call: TRBV12-3/TRBV12-4; clone_size: NA; cdr3_nt: TGTGCCAGCAGTTTACTGGGGACCGGGGAGCTGTTTTTT; cdr3_aa: CASSLLGTGELFF
j_call: TRBJ1-5; d_call: NA; v_call: TRBV30; clone_size: NA; cdr3_nt: TGTGCCTGGCAAGACAGTCAAGGGCCCCAGCATTTT; cdr3_aa: CAWQDSQGPQHF
j_call: TRBJ2-2; d_call: NA; v_call: TRBV9; clone_size: NA; cdr3_nt: TGTGCCAGCAGCCTCGGCGAGAACACCGGGGAGCTGTTTTTT; cdr3_aa: CASSLGENTGELFF
j_call: TRBJ1-4; d_call: NA; v_call: TRBV6-5; clone_size: NA; cdr3_nt: TGTGCCAGCAGTTACGGTCTAGCGGGAGACGGCGAAAAACTGTTTTTT; cdr3_aa: CASSYGLAGDGEKLFF
j_call: TRBJ2-5; d_call: NA; v_call: TRBV4-3; clone_size: NA; cdr3_nt: TGCGCCAGCAGCCAAGATAAAACGGCCCAGTACTTC; cdr3_aa: CASSQDKTAQYF
j_call: TRBJ1-2; d_call: NA; v_call: TRBV7-2; clone_size: NA; cdr3_nt: TGTGCCAGCAGCCCCGACAGTGTCGGTCGAGGCTACACCTTC; cdr3_aa: CASSPDSVGRGYTF
j_call: TRBJ2-3; d_call: NA; v_call: TRBV9; clone_size: NA; cdr3_nt: TGTGCCAGCAGCGTAGGTAGTACCACAGATACGCAGTATTTT; cdr3_aa: CASSVGSTTDTQYF